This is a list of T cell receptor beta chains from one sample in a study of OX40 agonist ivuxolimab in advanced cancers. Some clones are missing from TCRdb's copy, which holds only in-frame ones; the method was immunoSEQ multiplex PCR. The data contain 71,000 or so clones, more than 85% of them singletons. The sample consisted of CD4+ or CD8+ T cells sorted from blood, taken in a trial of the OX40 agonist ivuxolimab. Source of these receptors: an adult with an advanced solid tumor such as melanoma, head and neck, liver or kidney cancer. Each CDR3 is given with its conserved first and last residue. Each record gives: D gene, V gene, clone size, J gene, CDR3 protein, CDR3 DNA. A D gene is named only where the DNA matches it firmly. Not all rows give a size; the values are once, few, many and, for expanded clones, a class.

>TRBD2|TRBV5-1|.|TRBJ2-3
CASSTGSAGAHDTQYF
TGCGCCAGCAGCACCGGTTCAGCGGGAGCTCACGATACGCAGTATTTT
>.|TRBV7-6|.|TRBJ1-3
CASSPSRDGRNTIYF
TGTGCCAGCAGCCCTAGCCGGGACGGCAGAAACACCATATATTTT
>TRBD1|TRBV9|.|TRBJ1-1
CASSEQGAGNTEAFF
TGTGCCAGCAGCGAACAGGGGGCCGGGAACACTGAAGCTTTCTTT
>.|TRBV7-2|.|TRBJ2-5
CASSRGLEETQYF
TGTGCCAGCAGCCGGGGACTGGAAGAGACCCAGTACTTC
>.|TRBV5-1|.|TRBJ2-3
CASSLGQGEDTQYF
TGCGCCAGCAGCTTGGGGCAGGGTGAAGATACGCAGTATTTT
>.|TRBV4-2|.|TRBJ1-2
CASSQDRIQGYGYTF
TGTGCCAGCAGCCAAGACCGGATACAGGGTTATGGCTACACCTTC
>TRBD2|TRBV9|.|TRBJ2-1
CASSVDGGGYNEQFF
TGTGCCAGCAGCGTAGATGGCGGGGGGTACAATGAGCAGTTCTTC
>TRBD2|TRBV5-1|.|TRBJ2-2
CASGSGGANTGELFF
TGCGCCAGCGGTAGCGGGGGTGCGAACACCGGGGAGCTGTTTTTT
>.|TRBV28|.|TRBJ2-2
CASSPGTPSTGELFF
TGTGCCAGCAGTCCCGGGACTCCGAGCACCGGGGAGCTGTTTTTT
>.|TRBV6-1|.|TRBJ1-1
CASSEWDALNTEAFF
TGTGCCAGCAGTGAATGGGACGCTTTGAACACTGAAGCTTTCTTT
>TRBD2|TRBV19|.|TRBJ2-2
CASSKSASGNTGELFF
TGTGCCAGTAGTAAGTCGGCTAGCGGGAACACCGGGGAGCTGTTTTTT
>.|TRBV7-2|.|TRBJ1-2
CASSPYGTNGYTF
TGTGCCAGCAGCCCCTACGGGACAAATGGCTACACCTTC
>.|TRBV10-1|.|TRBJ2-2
CASSECADNTGELFF
TGCGCCAGCAGTGAGTGTGCGGATAACACCGGGGAGCTGTTTTTT
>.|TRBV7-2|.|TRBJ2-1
CASSVRGSPRGSEQFF
TGTGCCAGCAGCGTTCGCGGGAGCCCAAGGGGGAGTGAGCAGTTCTTC
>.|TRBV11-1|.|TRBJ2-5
CASSRGLQETQYF
TGTGCCAGCAGTCGGGGCCTCCAAGAGACCCAGTACTTC
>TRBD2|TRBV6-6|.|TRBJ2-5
CASTRSGTSVETQYF
TGTGCCAGCACCCGATCCGGGACTAGCGTCGAGACCCAGTACTTC
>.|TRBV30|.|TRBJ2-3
CAWSQGPLTDTQYF
TGTGCCTGGAGTCAGGGGCCCCTGACAGATACGCAGTATTTT
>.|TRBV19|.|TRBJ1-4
CASSPDKVGFGLFF
TGTGCCAGTAGTCCCGACAAAGTGGGATTTGGACTGTTTTTT
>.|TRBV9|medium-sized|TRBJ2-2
CASSVPAQNTGELFF
TGTGCCAGCAGCGTCCCCGCCCAGAACACCGGGGAGCTGTTTTTT
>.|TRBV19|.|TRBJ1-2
CASSIQGMTGYTF
TGTGCCAGTAGTATTCAGGGAATGACCGGCTACACCTTC
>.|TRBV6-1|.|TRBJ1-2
CASSEVEDGYTF
TGTGCCAGCAGTGAAGTGGAGGATGGCTACACCTTC
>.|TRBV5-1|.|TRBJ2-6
CASSLSIDSGANVLTF
TGCGCCAGCAGCTTGAGTATAGACTCTGGGGCCAACGTCCTGACTTTC
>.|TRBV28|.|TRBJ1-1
CASSLESGEAFF
TGTGCCAGCAGTTTAGAGAGCGGTGAAGCTTTCTTT